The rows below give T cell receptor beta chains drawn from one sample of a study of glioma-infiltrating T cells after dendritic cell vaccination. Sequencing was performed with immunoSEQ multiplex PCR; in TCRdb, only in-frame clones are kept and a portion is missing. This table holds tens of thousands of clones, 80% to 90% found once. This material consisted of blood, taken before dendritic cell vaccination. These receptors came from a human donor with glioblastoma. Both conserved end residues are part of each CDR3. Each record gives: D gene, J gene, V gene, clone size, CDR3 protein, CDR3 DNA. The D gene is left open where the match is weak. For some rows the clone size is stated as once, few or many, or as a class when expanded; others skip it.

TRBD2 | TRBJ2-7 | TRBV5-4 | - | CASSLGGLAGIEQYF | TGTGCCAGCAGCTTGGGGGGACTAGCGGGGATCGAGCAGTACTTC
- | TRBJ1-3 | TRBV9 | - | CASSAEWGDTIYF | TGTGCCAGCAGCGCCGAGTGGGGCGACACCATATATTTT
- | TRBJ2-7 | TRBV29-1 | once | CSVAGTPSYEQYF | TGCAGCGTCGCCGGGACTCCGAGTTACGAGCAGTACTTC
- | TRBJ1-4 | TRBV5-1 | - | CASSLGPGHQEREKLFF | TGCGCCAGCAGCTTGGGTCCGGGACACCAAGAAAGGGAAAAACTGTTTTTT
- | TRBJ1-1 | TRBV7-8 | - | CASSLLGGANTEAFF | TGTGCCAGCAGCTTACTGGGAGGGGCGAACACTGAAGCTTTCTTT
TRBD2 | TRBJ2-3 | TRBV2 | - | CASSEEAGAADTQYF | TGTGCCAGCAGTGAAGAAGCGGGGGCGGCAGATACGCAGTATTTT
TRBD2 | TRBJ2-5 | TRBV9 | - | CASSVAGGVEETQYF | TGTGCCAGCAGCGTAGCGGGGGGGGTGGAAGAGACCCAGTACTTC
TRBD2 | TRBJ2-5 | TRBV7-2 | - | CASSLGGGGQETQYF | TGTGCCAGCAGCTTAGGGGGCGGGGGCCAAGAGACCCAGTACTTC
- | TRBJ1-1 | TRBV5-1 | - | CASSTPGTVEAFF | TGCGCCAGCAGCACCCCCGGGACTGTTGAAGCTTTCTTT
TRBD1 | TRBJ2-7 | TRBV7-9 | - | CASSLVAKQGIAYEQYF | TGTGCCAGCAGCTTAGTAGCCAAACAGGGGATAGCCTACGAGCAGTACTTC
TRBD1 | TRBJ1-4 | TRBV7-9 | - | CASSLYGQGTNEKLFF | TGTGCCAGCAGCTTATACGGACAGGGCACTAATGAAAAACTGTTTTTT
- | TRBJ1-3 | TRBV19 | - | CASSISIPSGNTIYF | TGTGCCAGTAGTATAAGCATACCCTCTGGAAACACCATATATTTT
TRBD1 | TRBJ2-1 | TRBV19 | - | CASSIMISRTGQLEYNEQFF | TGTGCCAGTAGTATAATGATTTCCAGGACAGGACAGCTGGAATACAATGAGCAGTTCTTC
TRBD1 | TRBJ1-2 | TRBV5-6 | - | CASSSPTGFNYGYTF | TGTGCCAGCAGCTCGCCGACAGGGTTTAACTATGGCTACACCTTC
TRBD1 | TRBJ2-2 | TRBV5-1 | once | CASSLWTGNTGELFF | TGCGCCAGCAGCCTATGGACAGGGAACACCGGGGAGCTGTTTTTT
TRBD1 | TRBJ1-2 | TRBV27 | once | CASRPGQGFPDGYTF | TGTGCCAGCAGGCCGGGACAGGGTTTCCCGGATGGCTACACCTTC
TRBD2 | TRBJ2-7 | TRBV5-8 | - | CASSRGPGLVRYEQYF | TGTGCCAGCAGCCGGGGGCCGGGACTAGTAAGGTACGAGCAGTACTTC
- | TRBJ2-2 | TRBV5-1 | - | CASMRGHNTGELFF | TGCGCCAGCATGCGGGGGCATAACACCGGGGAGCTGTTTTTT
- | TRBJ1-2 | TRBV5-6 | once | CASSFTGSYGYTF | TGTGCCAGCAGCTTCACAGGGTCTTACGGCTACACCTTC
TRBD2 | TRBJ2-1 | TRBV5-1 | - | CASQARGGEHNEQFF | TGCGCCAGCCAAGCCCGGGGAGGGGAACACAATGAGCAGTTCTTC
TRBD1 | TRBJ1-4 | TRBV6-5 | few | CASSYYRGNEKLFF | TGTGCCAGCAGTTACTACAGGGGGAATGAAAAACTGTTTTTT
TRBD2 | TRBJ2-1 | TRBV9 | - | CASSVLAGEYNEQFF | TGTGCCAGCAGCGTTCTAGCGGGGGAATACAATGAGCAGTTCTTC
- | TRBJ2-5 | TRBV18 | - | CASSRSQVTWNRQETQYF | TGTGCCAGCTCACGATCTCAGGTGACATGGAATCGTCAGGAGACCCAGTACTTC
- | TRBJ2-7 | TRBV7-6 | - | CASSPDRYEQYF | TGTGCCAGCAGCCCCGACAGATACGAGCAGTACTTC
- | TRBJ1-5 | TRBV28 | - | CASGGDSNQPQHF | TGTGCCAGCGGAGGGGATAGCAATCAGCCCCAGCATTTT
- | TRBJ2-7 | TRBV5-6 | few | CASSPPGDTYEQYF | TGTGCCAGCAGCCCCCCGGGAGATACCTACGAGCAGTACTTC
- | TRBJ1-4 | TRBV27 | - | CASSSRQANEKLFF | TGTGCCAGCAGTTCTCGGCAGGCTAATGAAAAACTGTTTTTT
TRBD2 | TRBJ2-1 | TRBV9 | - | CASTHGTSGNTYEQFF | TGTGCCAGCACCCATGGGACTAGCGGGAACACATATGAGCAGTTCTTC
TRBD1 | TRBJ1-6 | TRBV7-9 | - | CASSLTDRTEDSPLHF | TGTGCCAGCAGCTTAACGGACAGGACCGAGGATTCACCCCTCCACTTT
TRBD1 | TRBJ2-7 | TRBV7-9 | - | CASSLAGQGVQYF | TGTGCCAGCAGCTTAGCTGGACAGGGGGTACAGTACTTC
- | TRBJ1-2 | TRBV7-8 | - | CASSLAGSLRIGYTF | TGTGCCAGCAGCTTAGCGGGCAGCCTACGGATTGGCTACACCTTC
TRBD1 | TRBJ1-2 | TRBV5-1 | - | CASSSPPDRGITF | TGCGCCAGCAGCTCACCCCCCGACAGGGGTATTACCTTC
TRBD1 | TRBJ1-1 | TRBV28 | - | CASSLSPGQATNTEAFF | TGTGCCAGCAGTTTAAGTCCGGGACAGGCCACGAACACTGAAGCTTTCTTT
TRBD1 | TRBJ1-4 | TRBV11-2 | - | CASSPPQRGLGEKLFF | TGTGCCAGCAGCCCCCCTCAAAGGGGGCTGGGGGAAAAACTGTTTTTT
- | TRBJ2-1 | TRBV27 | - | CASSFSSYNEQFF | TGTGCCAGCAGTTTCTCCAGCTACAATGAGCAGTTCTTC
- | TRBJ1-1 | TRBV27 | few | CASSLKPAQGTEAFF | TGTGCCAGCAGTTTAAAGCCCGCCCAGGGCACTGAAGCTTTCTTT
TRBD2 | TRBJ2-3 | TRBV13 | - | CASSSPTGLAGGPTDTQYF | TGTGCCAGCAGCTCCCCTACAGGACTAGCGGGGGGGCCTACAGATACGCAGTATTTT
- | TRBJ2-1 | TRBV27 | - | CASSLIGERNEQFF | TGTGCCAGCAGTTTAATCGGGGAACGCAATGAGCAGTTCTTC